The clone carrying this TCR beta chain was seen a few times. This record comes from a study of blood T cell repertoires in COVID-19. Germline loops: CDR1 MRHNA, CDR2 SNTAGT. V was pared by 7 bases and J by 5 bases, with 8 bases of the junction left unmatched. The CDR3 extends over 15 amino acids. TCRdb's copy holds only in-frame clones and misses some; the assay was immunoSEQ multiplex PCR. The sample shows a few hundred thousand clones, over 75% of them seen only once. This sequence was found in a woman aged 50 to 60 with acute or convalescent COVID-19. J is TRBJ1-6 and V is TRBV6-4; 7 bases map to TRBD1. Specimen: peripheral blood. CDR3 nucleotides: TGTGCCAGCACCCCGGACAGGCTTCATAATTCACCCCTCCACTTT. Translated, it gives CASTPDRLHNSPLHF.